The clone carrying this T cell receptor beta chain was recorded only once. The antigen remains undetermined. The data are from a study of shared clonotypes between healthy human individuals. General study results and limits: The diversity represented, both genetic and in exposure history, was limited by few donors.

Assay used: immunoSEQ multiplex PCR; TCRdb lists only in-frame clones, some missing. This sample has about 2.5 million clones, with around 93% found just once. Germline CDR1 SGHTA, CDR2 FQGNSA. The CDR3 spans 16 residues. V dropped 5 bases and J dropped 0 bases, with 14 bases sitting between them. This clonotype was obtained from a man between 18 and 35 years old in good health. Some clones in this sample may be carry-over from other donors' samples. Sequenced: naive CD4+ T cells from PBMCs. Subset here: CD45RA+ positively selected. This chain connects TRBV7-2 to TRBJ2-1; D gene unclear. In nucleotides, the CDR3 is TGTGCCAGCAGCCCAGGCGGCGTTATCTCCTACAATGAGCAGTTCTTC. Protein product: CASSPGGVISYNEQFF.